The clone carrying this TCR beta chain was observed a few times. The sample is drawn from a study of early T cells in non-severe SARS-CoV-2 infection. TCRdb passed the 5' RACE reads through MiXCR, listing each CDR3 protein once. The repertoire holds about 90,000 distinct CDR3 sequences, with approximately 15% as singletons. Germline-derived CDR1 and CDR2 are SGHRS and YFSETQ. Germline trimming cut 5 bases from V and 9 bases from J; bases unmatched to any gene: 16. The CDR3 contains 16 residues. Sequenced material: whole blood. The receptor was isolated from an adult who was a healthcare worker with PCR-confirmed SARS-CoV-2 infection or an uninfected control (not recorded which). The chain recombines TRBV5-1 with TRBJ2-3; 9 nucleotides match TRBD1. The CDR3 bases are TGCGCCAGCAGTGATGCGGGACAGGGAGGATGGAAAACGCAGTATTTT. Its protein is CASSDAGQGGWKTQYF.